The clone carrying this TCR beta chain was seen at least ten times. Its cognate antigen is unknown. The data were taken from a study of human T cells and chemical hapten exposure. Study overall: Subjects had 2% DPC placed on about 2 cm by about 2 cm of upper inner arm skin for sensitization.

The time point was: patch test 1, 2 weeks after DPC sensitization. The treatment was: therapeutic diphenylcyclopropenone sensitization with weekly scalp DPC. One entry per CDR3 protein, called by TCRdb with MiXCR from the RACE reads. The profile shows 380,000 or so distinct CDR3 sequences, 4% to 5.5% of them singletons. Germline CDR1 is LNHNV and CDR2 is YYDKDF (reference sequence). The CDR3 runs 14 residues. The V end was cut by 6 bases, the J end by 5 bases, with 11 bases between. Study-level points and caveats: Expanded TCRs were compared with controls, and the expanded TCRs formed significantly more large CDR3 similarity clusters.

The clonotype was recovered from a woman in her 50s with alopecia areata. Some clones in this sample may be carry-over from other donors' samples. The material sequenced was whole blood, taken in connection with sensitization to the hapten diphenylcyclopropenone (DPC). This chain joins TRBV15 and TRBJ2-6; possible D gene TRBD1, 6 bases. In nucleotides, the CDR3 is TGTGCCACCAGTGCAGGGACAAGGGCCAACGTCCTGACTTTC. This gives the protein CATSAGTRANVLTF.